These 3 T cell receptor beta chains originate from one sample sequenced in a study of T cell clonality in common variable immunodeficiency. Findings and limits, study-wide: Fewer deletions and N-nucleotide insertions were reportedly seen in common variable immunodeficiency TCR beta sequences.

No antigen is known for these receptors. Generated by immunoSEQ multiplex PCR, the TCRdb table keeps only in-frame clones and is missing some. The sample offers around 24,000 clones and no singletons, the top ten holding approximately 3.8%. Sequencing was carried out using peripheral blood mononuclear cells. The receptors shown here come from a human donor with common variable immunodeficiency.

As regards this clone: The read comes to an end 3 residues before the CDR3 does, leaving the germline J gene to fill in the end. This sequence joins TRBV20-1 and TRBJ2-5, with 9 positions matching TRBD2. Per germline, CDR1 DFQATT and CDR2 SNEGSKA (reference sequence). With 7 bases clipped from V and 4 bases from J, the junction kept 7 bases outside the gene matches. The CDR3 is 13 amino acids. CDR3 bases read: TGCAGTGTTATTAGCGGGAGACGAGAGACC. Its protein product is CSVISGRRET. The full CDR3 protein is CSVISGRRETQYF.

Remarks on this clone: The CDR3 end falls 3 residues outside the read, so it is completed with the germline J gene. The chain is built from TRBV19 and TRBJ2-7; 8 nucleotides agree with TRBD1. This CDR3 has 13 amino acids. Per germline, CDR1 LNHDA and CDR2 SQIVND (reference sequence). Trimming at V came to 5 bases and at J to 6 bases, leaving 6 bases not matched to a gene. The sequenced part of the CDR3 DNA is TGTGCCAGTAGTGCGGGACAGGCGGCCGAG. This translates into CASSAGQAAE. The whole CDR3 sequence reads CASSAGQAAEQYF.

Note on this clone: Read coverage stops 3 residues before the CDR3 terminus; the germline J gene supplies the remainder. The V and J genes are TRBV29-1 and TRBJ2-7; 11 nucleotides agree with TRBD1. This CDR3 has 12 amino acids. CDR1 and CDR2 (germline): SQVTM, ANQGSEA. With V trimmed by 7 bases and J by 5 bases, 4 bases remained unmatched. CDR3 bases read: TGCAGCGGTCGGGACAGGGGGAACGAG. This sequence encodes CSGRDRGNE. The whole CDR3 protein is CSGRDRGNEQYF.